This TCR beta chain was identified in a study of blood T cell repertoires in COVID-19 (dated by TCRdb to about 2020). Context from the whole study: The collaborator samples originated in the United States, Italy and Spain and spanned the acute and convalescent phases of COVID-19. A de-identified subject ID, COVID-19 status, age in years and sex were almost always included in the sample metadata. HLA class I and class II types, where available, came from metadata supplied by the sample provider rather than from assay-based typing. Subjects who had been exposed to COVID-19, were actively infected with it, or had recovered from it provided the deeply sampled blood TCRbeta repertoires that made up the dataset. Samples were obtained from the ongoing ImmuneRACE study (first 160 participants) and from 1,200 or so subjects provided by 6 global collaborators. The material from the prospective study consisted of cDNA or gDNA derived from T cells, B-cell-depleted T cells, or PBMCs. The repertoires were made available in a free public database intended to serve as a resource for research on the immune response to SARS-CoV-2.

Whole blood was collected in K2EDTA tubes by collaborating institutions according to the institutions' own protocols. Collaborator samples were shipped for TCRbeta analysis as frozen whole blood, isolated PBMCs, or DNA extracted from either sample type. V and J are trimmed by 4 bases and 9 bases, and the gene matches miss 9 bases of the junction. Per the germline V gene (reference sequence), SEHNR is the CDR1 and FQNEAQ is the CDR2. The CDR3, cysteine through phenylalanine, is 13 amino acids long. The read is trimmed to its CDR3 DNA, 39 bases read in frame from base 1. The immunoSEQ Assay, a bias-controlled multiplex PCR, was used to amplify TCRbeta CDR3 regions from genomic DNA. As for how the authors treated the data: The number of nucleated cells in each sample was estimated by amplification of reference gene primers within the assay. To quantify the absolute abundance of each unique TCRbeta CDR3 rearrangement, sequence reads were collapsed and filtered. For each sample, productive Simpson clonality was calculated as the square root of Simpson's diversity index across productive rearrangements. TCRdb re-hosts the immuneACCESS table, in-frame sequences only. Its copies lack some clones; in the studies checked, an unresolved V gene accounts for under half of them, and the cause for the rest is not known. The DNA was the basis for D and trimming; V, J and clone size are from that table. For this sample the table gives 150,000 to 170,000 clones, of which more than 80% were detected only once. The biggest ten clones account for 0.5% to 0.6% of the sample.

Summary of the overall study and its limitations: Clinical and demographic metadata were provided uncurated, with the amount varying by source and participant.

Comment on this clone: Its antigen remains unidentified. It has no much larger one-base neighbor in the sample; base qualities were not kept.

This receptor chain uses TRBV7-9 and TRBJ2-7; a stretch of 7 junction bases matches TRBD1. This sequence originates from a man in his forties or fifties with acute or convalescent COVID-19. The sequenced sample was peripheral blood. The nucleotide sequence reads TGTGCCAGCAGCTACACAGGGGTCGGAGGGCAGTACTTC. Translated, this is CASSYTGVGGQYF. When the CDR3 is completed using the reference TRBV7-9 and TRBJ2-7 genes on either side, the full variable domain is DTGVSQNPRHKITKRGQNVTFRCDPISEHNRLYWYRQTLGQGPEFLTYFQNEAQLEKSRLLSDRFSAERPKGSFSTLEIQRTEQGDSAMYLCASSYTGVGGQYFGPGTRLTVT.